Each of the 15 T cell receptor beta chains below was sequenced from the same sample in a study of cytomegalovirus exposure and HLA in healthy donors. The PCR used 60 Vbeta and 13 Jbeta primers. This table comes from immunoSEQ multiplex PCR, and its TCRdb copy is limited to in-frame clones, with some not included. In the table there are about 64,000 clones, around 74% of which are singletons. Specimen: PBMCs. These receptors were taken from a male donor in good health and CMV-seropositive.

This sequence joins TRBV6-1 and TRBJ1-6; the D gene is possibly TRBD1 (6 bases). The CDR3 has 13 residues. Trimming pared 6 bases from V and 8 bases from J, leaving 11 bases between. Germline-derived CDR1 and CDR2 are MNHNS and SASEGT. CDR3 nucleotides: TGTGCCAGCAGATGGACAGCGGATTCACCCCTCCACTTT. This encodes CASRWTADSPLHF.

The V gene is TRBV19, the J gene TRBJ1-5; D unclear. This CDR3 contains 19 residues. In germline, CDR1 is LNHDA, CDR2 SQIVND (reference sequence). Trimming took off 0 bases at V and 0 bases at J, with 18 bases between the two ends. The CDR3 bases are TGTGCCAGTAGTATAGAATCCGGGTCGATTCAATATAGCAATCAGCCCCAGCATTTT. Amino acid sequence: CASSIESGSIQYSNQPQHF. The full variable domain, its missing parts supplied by reference TRBV19 and TRBJ1-5, is DGGITQSPKYLFRKEGQNVTLSCEQNLNHDAMYWYRQDPGQGLRLIYYSQIVNDFQKGDIAEGYSVSREKKESFPLTVTSAQKNPTAFYLCASSIESGSIQYSNQPQHFGDGTRLSIL.

The genes are TRBV5-6 and TRBJ1-1, with D possibly TRBD1 on 6 matching bases. The CDR3 consists of 17 residues. Germline lookup yields CDR1 SGHDT and CDR2 YYEEEE. The ends were cut back, 4 bases at V and 4 bases at J, with 23 bases in the middle. In DNA form, the CDR3 reads TGTGCCAGCAGCCCAAACTGGGGGCAGATTTGGAGCACTGAAGCTTTCTTT. This gives the protein CASSPNWGQIWSTEAFF.

This CDR3 reads CASSQKRDSGELFF. The CDR3 DNA sequence: TGTGCCAGCAGCCAGAAGAGGGATTCCGGGGAGCTGTTTTTT. The chain is built from TRBV9 and TRBJ2-2; the D gene is possibly TRBD2 (5 bases). The CDR3 covers 14 residues. V was trimmed by 4 bases and J by 6 bases, leaving 13 bases between them. Germline values: CDR1 SGDLS, CDR2 YYNGEE. Combining the CDR3 with reference TRBV9 and TRBJ2-2 gives the whole variable domain DSGVTQTPKHLITATGQRVTLRCSPRSGDLSVYWYQQSLDQGLQFLIQYYNGEERAKGNILERFSAQQFPDLHSELNLSSLELGDSALYFCASSQKRDSGELFFGEGSRLTVL.

The rearrangement joins TRBV4-3 to TRBJ2-5; D is ambiguous. CDR1 is LGHNA, CDR2 YSLEER, per germline. The CDR3 is 16 residues long. Trimming removed 0 bases from V and 4 bases from J, with 15 bases in between. CDR3 in amino acids: CASSQEDPERGETQYF. DNA for the CDR3: TGCGCCAGCAGCCAAGAGGATCCAGAGAGAGGAGAGACCCAGTACTTC.

The rearrangement uses TRBV19 and TRBJ2-7, with 10 bases aligning to TRBD1. The CDR3 is 15 residues long. The V gene's germline CDR1 is LNHDA and CDR2 SQIVND (reference sequence). The V segment lost 4 bases and the J segment 7 bases; nucleotides outside the gene matches: 10. The CDR3 sequence is CASSTYGTGATEQYF. The CDR3 DNA follows: TGTGCCAGTAGTACCTACGGGACAGGGGCGACTGAGCAGTACTTC. The full variable domain, rest sourced from reference TRBV19 and TRBJ2-7, is DGGITQSPKYLFRKEGQNVTLSCEQNLNHDAMYWYRQDPGQGLRLIYYSQIVNDFQKGDIAEGYSVSREKKESFPLTVTSAQKNPTAFYLCASSTYGTGATEQYFGPGTRLTVT.

This clone was picked up a small number of times. This sequence joins TRBV5-4 and TRBJ2-5, with D maybe TRBD2 (5 bases). Germline assignment: CDR1 SGHNT and CDR2 YYREEE (reference sequence). The CDR3 length is 13 residues. V was cut by 4 bases and J by 5 bases, with 12 bases left in between. DNA of the CDR3: TGTGCCAGCAGCGCCTCGAGGGTTGAGACCCAGTACTTC. This codes for CASSASRVETQYF.

This chain joins TRBV10-3 and TRBJ1-5; 7 bases agree with TRBD1. Losses at the gene ends were 7 bases for V and 2 bases for J; bases not matched to a gene: 11. The length of the CDR3 is 16 residues. Germline values: CDR1 ENHRY, CDR2 SYGVKD. As DNA, the CDR3 is TGTGCCATCAACAGCAGGGGGACGAAAGGCAATCAGCCCCAGCATTTT. It codes for CAINSRGTKGNQPQHF.

For this clone: The junction departs from the called germline gene at one end, perhaps through a read error. The rearrangement uses TRBV6-1 and TRBJ1-1; TRBD1 might be the D (6 bases). CDR3 length equals 14 residues. CDR1 and CDR2 from the germline V gene are MNHNS and SASEGT. The CDR3 region is CACSEGGRNTEAFF. The DNA for the CDR3 is TGTGCCTGCAGTGAAGGGGGGCGGAACACTGAAGCTTTCTTT.

The chain carries TRBV7-2 and TRBJ2-3; 9 bases are shared with TRBD2. V trimming: 5 bases; J trimming: 4 bases; junction bases outside the gene matches: 16. The CDR3 spans 18 residues. From germline, CDR1 is SGHTA and CDR2 FQGNSA. CDR3 bases: TGTGCCAGCAGCGCGAGTCGGCTAGCGGGGAAATCCCCAGATACGCAGTATTTT. It specifies CASSASRLAGKSPDTQYF.

The V gene is TRBV7-2, the J gene TRBJ2-5; 7 bases align to TRBD2. Trimming at V came to 6 bases and at J to 5 bases, leaving 12 bases not matched to a gene. Germline V gene sequence: CDR1 SGHTA, CDR2 FQGNSA. The CDR3 has 15 amino acids. The CDR3 sequence: CASRSGGAGFETQYF. The CDR3, as DNA: TGTGCCAGCAGATCGGGGGGAGCGGGGTTTGAGACCCAGTACTTC.

This rearrangement joins TRBV4-3 to TRBJ2-2; TRBD2 might be the D (5 bases). Germline lookup yields CDR1 LGHNA and CDR2 YSLEER. CDR3 length: 16 amino acids. V lost 0 bases and J 5 bases, leaving 13 bases between the germline ends. CDR3 in amino acids: CASSQDRAVKTGELFF. CDR3 coding DNA: TGCGCCAGCAGCCAAGATAGAGCGGTGAAGACCGGGGAGCTGTTTTTT.

This rearrangement joins TRBV27 to TRBJ1-6; D remains ambiguous. CDR3 length: 15 amino acids. The germline V and J ends were trimmed by 3 bases and 9 bases, with 15 bases remaining between them. Germline CDR1 is MNHEY and CDR2 is SMNVEV (reference sequence). This CDR3 reads CASSFRGGSGSPLHF. DNA for the CDR3: TGTGCCAGCAGTTTCCGGGGAGGGTCGGGTTCACCCCTCCACTTT.

V gene TRBV6-6 combines with J gene TRBJ1-2; D uncertain. CDR3 size: 15 residues. In germline, CDR1 is MNHNY, CDR2 SVGAGI (reference sequence). The V and J ends lost 4 bases and 2 bases respectively, with 14 bases between them. The CDR3 protein is CASSSTQRTNYGYTF. CDR3 DNA sequence: TGTGCCAGCAGTTCCACACAGCGGACGAACTATGGCTACACCTTC.

The chain uses TRBV19 and TRBJ1-5; 7 positions match TRBD1. CDR1 is LNHDA and CDR2 is SQIVND in the germline V gene (reference sequence). With 6 bases clipped from V and 7 bases from J, the junction kept 9 bases outside the gene matches. The CDR3 length is 14 residues. The CDR3 DNA reads as TGTGCCAGTAGAAGGGAGACAGGGAACCAGCCCCAGCATTTT. Protein: CASRRETGNQPQHF. Supplemented by reference TRBV19 and TRBJ1-5, the full variable domain reads DGGITQSPKYLFRKEGQNVTLSCEQNLNHDAMYWYRQDPGQGLRLIYYSQIVNDFQKGDIAEGYSVSREKKESFPLTVTSAQKNPTAFYLCASRRETGNQPQHFGDGTRLSIL.